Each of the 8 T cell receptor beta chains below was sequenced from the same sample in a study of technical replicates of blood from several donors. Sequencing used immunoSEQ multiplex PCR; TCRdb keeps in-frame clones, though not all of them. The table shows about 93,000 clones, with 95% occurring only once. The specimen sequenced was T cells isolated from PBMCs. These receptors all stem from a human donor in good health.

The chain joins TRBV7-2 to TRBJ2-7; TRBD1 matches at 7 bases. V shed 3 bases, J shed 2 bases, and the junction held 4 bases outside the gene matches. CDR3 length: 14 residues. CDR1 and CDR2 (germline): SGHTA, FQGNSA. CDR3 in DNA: TGTGCCAGCAGCTTCGGGACAGAAACCTACGAGCAGTACTTC. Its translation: CASSFGTETYEQYF.

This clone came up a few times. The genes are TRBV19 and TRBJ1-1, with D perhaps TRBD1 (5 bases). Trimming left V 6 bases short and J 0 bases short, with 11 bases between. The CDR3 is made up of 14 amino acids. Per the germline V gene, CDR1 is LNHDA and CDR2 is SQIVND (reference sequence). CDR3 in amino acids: CASSGGIMNTEAFF. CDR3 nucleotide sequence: TGTGCCAGTAGCGGGGGAATCATGAACACTGAAGCTTTCTTT.

CDR3 in amino acids: CASSPQGEGTGELFF. The DNA for the CDR3 is TGTGCCAGCAGCCCACAGGGGGAAGGAACCGGGGAGCTGTTTTTT. V gene TRBV11-2 combines with J gene TRBJ2-2; 8 bases agree with TRBD1. The V segment lost 5 bases and the J segment 5 bases; nucleotides outside the gene matches: 7. CDR1 SGHAT and CDR2 FQNNGV come from the germline V gene. The CDR3 totals 15 residues.

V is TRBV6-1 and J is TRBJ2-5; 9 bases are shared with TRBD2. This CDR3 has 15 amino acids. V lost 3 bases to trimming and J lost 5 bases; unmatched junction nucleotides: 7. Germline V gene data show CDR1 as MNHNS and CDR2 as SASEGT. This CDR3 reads CASSELAGEQETQYF. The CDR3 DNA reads TGTGCCAGCAGTGAGTTAGCGGGAGAGCAGGAGACCCAGTACTTC.

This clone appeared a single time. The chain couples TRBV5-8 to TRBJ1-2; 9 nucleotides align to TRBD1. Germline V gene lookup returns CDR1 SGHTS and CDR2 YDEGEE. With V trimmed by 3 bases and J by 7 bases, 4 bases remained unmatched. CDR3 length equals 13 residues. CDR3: CASSWTGAPGYTF. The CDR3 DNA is TGTGCCAGCAGCTGGACAGGGGCTCCTGGCTACACCTTC.

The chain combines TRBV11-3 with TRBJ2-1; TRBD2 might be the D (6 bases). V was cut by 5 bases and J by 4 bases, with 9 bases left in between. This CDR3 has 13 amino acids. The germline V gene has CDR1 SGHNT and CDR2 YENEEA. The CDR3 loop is CASSRGRYNEQFF. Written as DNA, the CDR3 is TGTGCCAGCAGCCGGGGGAGGTACAATGAGCAGTTCTTC.

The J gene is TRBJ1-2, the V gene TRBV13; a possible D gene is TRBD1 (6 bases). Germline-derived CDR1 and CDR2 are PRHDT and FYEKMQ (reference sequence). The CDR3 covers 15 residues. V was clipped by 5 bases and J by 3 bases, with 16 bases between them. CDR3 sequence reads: CASSKPVTGHYGYTF. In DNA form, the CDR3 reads TGTGCCAGCAGCAAACCCGTAACAGGGCACTATGGCTACACCTTC.

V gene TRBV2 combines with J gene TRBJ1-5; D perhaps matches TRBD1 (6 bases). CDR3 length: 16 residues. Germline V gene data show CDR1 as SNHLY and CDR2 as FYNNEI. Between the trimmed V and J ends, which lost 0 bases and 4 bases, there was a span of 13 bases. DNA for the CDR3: TGTGCCAGCAGTGAAGCGCGAAGGGGGGGGAATCAGCCCCAGCATTTT. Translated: CASSEARRGGNQPQHF.